These 32 T cell receptor beta chains were sequenced from one sample in a study of T cell clonality in common variable immunodeficiency. TCRdb's table, derived via immunoSEQ multiplex PCR, lists solely in-frame clones and lacks some. Sampling found tens of thousands of clones, none seen once. Specimen: peripheral blood mononuclear cells. The source of these receptors is a person aged 18 to 75 in good health.

Notes on this clone: The missing CDR3 end, 3 residues past where the read stops, is filled in from the germline J gene. J is TRBJ1-1 and V is TRBV7-2; tentatively, D is TRBD1 (6 bases). The CDR3 is made up of 14 amino acids. Looked up from germline, CDR1 is SGHTA and CDR2 is FQGNSA. The CDR3 spells CASSLDQGIYEAFF. Partial CDR3 DNA: TGTGCCAGCAGCTTAGATCAGGGGATCTACGAG.

By share, this clone counts as medium-sized (0.01 to 0.1%). The DNA ends 3 residues before the CDR3 does, and the rest of the CDR3 is filled in from the germline J gene. The J gene is TRBJ2-7, the V gene TRBV6-1; no definite D call. CDR1 and CDR2 (germline): MNHNS, SASEGT. V lost 2 bases, J lost 0 bases, and 8 bases lay in between. The length of the CDR3 is 14 residues. CDR3 DNA (partial): TGTGCCAGCAGTGAAAGAACTCACTCCTACGAG. Translated, it gives CASSERTHSYE. The CDR3 in its entirety is CASSERTHSYEQYF.

This clone was recorded at least ten times. The sequenced part of the CDR3 DNA is TGTGCCAGTAGTATCCCACAGGGTAATCAGCCC. As protein: CASSIPQGNQP. The complete CDR3 reads CASSIPQGNQPQHF. The V gene is TRBV19, the J gene TRBJ1-5, with D tentatively TRBD1 (6 bases). The read terminates 3 residues before the CDR3 end, so the remaining end is supplied by the germline J gene. The CDR3 totals 14 residues. Trimming removed 3 bases at V and 4 bases at J, with 10 bases between. Germline V gene data show CDR1 as LNHDA and CDR2 as SQIVND (reference sequence).

Comments on this clone: Read sequence stops 3 residues before the CDR3 end, and the germline J gene provides the missing end. The chain combines TRBV5-1 with TRBJ2-7; 8 bases fit TRBD2. Germline V lookup: CDR1 SGHRS, CDR2 YFSETQ. The CDR3 consists of 16 residues. The trim removed 4 bases at V and 0 bases at J, leaving 9 bases unmatched. CDR3 protein: CASSPDIAGSSYEQYF. The sequenced CDR3 bases are TGCGCCAGCAGCCCAGACATAGCGGGGAGCTCCTACGAG.

This clone was found many times. Read sequence stops 3 residues before the CDR3 end, and the germline J gene provides the missing end. This sequence joins TRBV4-1 and TRBJ2-7; 7 bases align to TRBD1. The V gene's germline CDR1 is MGHRA and CDR2 YSYEKL. V trimming: 3 bases; J trimming: 4 bases; junction bases outside the gene matches: 9. This CDR3 region has 15 residues. The CDR3 loop reads CASSQDRSLGYEQYF. The CDR3 bases that were read are TGCGCCAGCAGCCAGGACAGGTCACTCGGATACGAG.

This clone was seen ten or more times. The sequence runs out 3 residues before the end of the CDR3; the remainder is reconstructed from the germline J gene. This chain uses TRBV19 with TRBJ2-5; TRBD2 is a possible D gene (5 bases). This CDR3 is 14 amino acids long. Germline CDR1 is LNHDA and CDR2 is SQIVND (reference sequence). V lost 1 base and J lost 0, with 6 bases in between. The part of the CDR3 DNA that was read is TGTGCCAGTAGTATAGGCGGGTACCAAGAGACC. This encodes CASSIGGYQET. The full CDR3 protein reads CASSIGGYQETQYF. Combining the CDR3 with reference TRBV19 and TRBJ2-5 gives the whole variable domain DGGITQSPKYLFRKEGQNVTLSCEQNLNHDAMYWYRQDPGQGLRLIYYSQIVNDFQKGDIAEGYSVSREKKESFPLTVTSAQKNPTAFYLCASSIGGYQETQYFGPGTRLLVL.

The table lists this clone with many counts. With the read ending 3 residues before the CDR3 end, the germline J gene is used to fill in that end. This chain joins TRBV7-9 and TRBJ2-5; 10 nucleotides agree with TRBD2. Germline-derived CDR1 and CDR2 are SEHNR and FQNEAQ (reference sequence). The CDR3 covers 15 residues. The ends lost 3 bases at V and 0 bases at J; junction bases unmatched: 1. CDR3: CASSFSGGYQETQYF. The CDR3 bases that were read are TGTGCCAGCAGCTTTAGCGGGGGGTACCAAGAGACC.

Ten or more counts support this clone. The CDR3 end lies 3 residues beyond the end of the read and is filled in from the germline J gene. V usage is TRBV18 and J usage is TRBJ1-6, with D possibly TRBD1 on 6 matching bases. V lost 5 bases and J lost 10, with 12 bases in between. Germline lookup yields CDR1 KGHSH and CDR2 LQKENI. This CDR3 spans 13 amino acids. The sequenced CDR3 bases are TGTGCCAGCTCATCATCGGGACACTCACCC. Amino acid sequence: CASSSSGHSP. The whole CDR3 sequence is CASSSSGHSPLHF.

Details on this clone: The read stops 3 residues short of the end of the CDR3; the missing end is completed from the germline J gene. The chain employs TRBV7-9 and TRBJ2-1; D not resolved. CDR3 size: 15 residues. V was pared by 1 base and J by 5 bases, with 12 bases between. Germline V gene sequence: CDR1 SEHNR, CDR2 FQNEAQ (reference sequence). The CDR3: CASSLVRIQNNEQFF. Incomplete CDR3 DNA: TGTGCCAGCAGCTTAGTGCGGATTCAAAACAATGAG. The whole variable domain, remainder taken from reference TRBV7-9 and TRBJ2-1, is DTGVSQNPRHKITKRGQNVTFRCDPISEHNRLYWYRQTLGQGPEFLTYFQNEAQLEKSRLLSDRFSAERPKGSFSTLEIQRTEQGDSAMYLCASSLVRIQNNEQFFGPGTRLTVL.

This clone has only a few counts. The read finishes 3 residues shy of the CDR3 end, and the germline J gene is used to complete it. This rearrangement joins TRBV30 to TRBJ1-2; D might be TRBD1 (5 bases). Germline V gene lookup returns CDR1 GTSNPN and CDR2 SVGIG (reference sequence). There are 16 residues in the CDR3. The sequenced part of the CDR3 DNA is TGTGCCTGGAGTGGAGCGGGAGGGACCTACACAGATACC. Amino acids: CAWSGAGGTYTDT. The entire CDR3 is CAWSGAGGTYTDTYTF.

Notes on this clone: The sequence runs out 3 residues before the end of the CDR3; the remainder is reconstructed from the germline J gene. J is TRBJ2-7 and V is TRBV5-7; D is possibly TRBD1 (6 bases). TRBV5-7 is recorded as an ORF, its role being uncertain. V dropped 2 bases and J dropped 3 bases, with 15 bases sitting between them. CDR3 length: 15 residues. CDR3 bases read: TGTGCCAGCAGCTTCGACAGGACTCGATACTACGAG. Amino acid sequence: CASSFDRTRYYE. The entire CDR3 protein reads CASSFDRTRYYEQYF.

This clone has ten or more counts. The sequenced part of the CDR3 DNA is TGTGCCAGCAGCCGCGAAATCGGCGAG. Protein: CASSREIGE. The whole CDR3 region reads CASSREIGEQYF. The rearrangement joins TRBV14 to TRBJ2-7; D remains ambiguous. Coverage ceases 3 residues before the CDR3 finishes, and the germline J gene fills in the end. Trimming shortened V by 4 bases and J by 6 bases, and 10 bases separated the two germline ends. This CDR3 is built from 12 residues. The germline V gene has CDR1 SGHDN and CDR2 FVKESK.

This clone was observed at least ten times. The CDR3 end falls 3 residues outside the read, so it is completed with the germline J gene. The chain employs TRBV29-1 and TRBJ2-2; 8 bases map to TRBD1. J was trimmed by 4 bases and V by 5 bases; bases with no gene match: 6. Germline CDR1 reads SQVTM; CDR2 reads ANQGSEA. The CDR3 runs to 14 residues. The sequenced CDR3 bases are TGCAGCGTTCGGACAGGGACGGTCACCGGGGAG. Amino acid sequence: CSVRTGTVTGE. The whole CDR3 reads CSVRTGTVTGELFF.

This clone showed up many times. The sequenced fragment ends 3 residues before the CDR3 boundary, so the rest is inferred from the germline J gene. The gene calls are TRBV19 and TRBJ1-1, with 9 positions matching TRBD1. Germline CDR1 is LNHDA and CDR2 is SQIVND (reference sequence). The CDR3 length is 14 residues. The sequenced part of the CDR3 DNA is TGTGCCAGTAGTATTACCGGGACAGGGTTCAGA. Its translation: CASSITGTGFR. The CDR3, in full, reads CASSITGTGFRAFF.

This clone occurred a few times. From the germline J gene comes the end of the CDR3, since the read stops 3 residues before it. This sequence joins TRBV19 and TRBJ2-3; the match to TRBD2 covers 7 bases. Trimming removed 5 bases from V and 0 bases from J; junction bases left unmatched: 5. CDR1 is LNHDA and CDR2 is SQIVND in the germline V gene (reference sequence). This CDR3 contains 15 residues. The CDR3 region is CASSAAGPSTDTQYF. Incomplete CDR3 DNA: TGTGCCAGTAGTGCAGCGGGGCCTAGCACAGATACG. The entire variable domain, with the rest obtained from reference TRBV19 and TRBJ2-3, is as follows: DGGITQSPKYLFRKEGQNVTLSCEQNLNHDAMYWYRQDPGQGLRLIYYSQIVNDFQKGDIAEGYSVSREKKESFPLTVTSAQKNPTAFYLCASSAAGPSTDTQYFGPGTRLTVL.

As concerns this clone: The read ends 3 residues before the CDR3 terminus; that terminus is restored from the germline J gene. The chain employs TRBV7-9 and TRBJ2-5; unclear D gene. The germline V gene has CDR1 SEHNR and CDR2 FQNEAQ (reference sequence). The CDR3 is 13 amino acids. Trimming shortened V by 0 bases and J by 5 bases, and 7 bases separated the two germline ends. The part of the CDR3 DNA that was read is TGTGCCAGCAGCTTAGCAGGGTTGGAGACC. Residues: CASSLAGLET. The CDR3, in full, reads CASSLAGLETQYF.

Turning to this clone: The CDR3 goes on 3 residues after the read ends, and that part is filled in from the germline J gene. The rearrangement joins TRBV19 to TRBJ2-3; 9 bases are shared with TRBD1. The V and J ends lost 7 bases and 2 bases, in that order; junction bases with no gene match: 7. The germline V gene has CDR1 LNHDA and CDR2 SQIVND (reference sequence). CDR3 length: 15 amino acids. CDR3 bases read: TGTGCCAGTACCCCCCGGGACAGGGACACAGATACG. Amino acid sequence: CASTPRDRDTDT. The whole CDR3 sequence reads CASTPRDRDTDTQYF.

As concerns this clone: Coverage ceases 3 residues before the CDR3 finishes, and the germline J gene fills in the end. The chain couples TRBV7-6 to TRBJ1-5; the D gene is possibly TRBD1 (5 bases). Germline CDR1 and CDR2: SGHVS and FNYEAQ. V was clipped by 4 bases and J by 0 bases, with 10 bases between them. CDR3 length equals 15 residues. The CDR3 here is CASSSGLNSNQPQHF. The sequenced part of the CDR3 DNA is TGTGCCAGCAGCTCGGGACTGAATAGCAATCAGCCC. Full variable domain (outside the CDR3, taken from reference TRBV7-6 and TRBJ1-5): GAGVSQSPRYKVTKRGQDVALRCDPISGHVSLYWYRQALGQGPEFLTYFNYEAQQDKSGLPNDRFSAERPEGSISTLTIQRTEQRDSAMYRCASSSGLNSNQPQHFGDGTRLSIL.

On this clone itself: The read halts 3 residues ahead of the CDR3 end, with the missing end drawn from the germline J gene. The chain carries TRBV18 and TRBJ1-6; maybe TRBD1 (5 bases). This CDR3 spans 16 amino acids. Trimming cost V 4 bases and J 2 bases, with 12 bases left between them. Germline V gene lookup returns CDR1 KGHSH and CDR2 LQKENI. CDR3 DNA, as far as it was read: TGTGCCAGCTCACGGACCCAGGGAACCTATAATTCACCC. It encodes CASSRTQGTYNSP. From start to end, the CDR3 is CASSRTQGTYNSPLHF.

Ten or more counts support this clone. The read stops 3 residues short of the end of the CDR3; the missing end is completed from the germline J gene. The chain uses TRBV20-1 and TRBJ2-3, with 7 bases fitting TRBD2. In germline, CDR1 is DFQATT, CDR2 SNEGSKA (reference sequence). The CDR3 runs to 12 residues. The CDR3 region is CSAPERGETQYF. CDR3 DNA, as far as it was read: TGCAGTGCCCCGGAACGGGGGGAGACG.

This clone was seen a handful of times. At one of its ends the junction is not consistent with the germline gene, which may arise from a read error. The read halts 3 residues ahead of the CDR3 end, with the missing end drawn from the germline J gene. The chain employs TRBV7-9 and TRBJ1-2, with TRBD1 matching over 8 bases. CDR1 is SEHNR and CDR2 is FQNEAQ in the germline V gene (reference sequence). The CDR3 has 14 residues. Here the CDR3 reads CSSGSDRADYGYTF. CDR3 DNA, as far as it was read: TGTTCCAGCGGATCGGACAGGGCCGACTATGGC. The whole variable domain, remainder taken from reference TRBV7-9 and TRBJ1-2, is DTGVSQNPRHKITKRGQNVTFRCDPISEHNRLYWYRQTLGQGPEFLTYFQNEAQLEKSRLLSDRFSAERPKGSFSTLEIQRTEQGDSAMYLCSSGSDRADYGYTFGSGTRLTVV.

This clone showed up many times. The sequenced fragment ends 3 residues before the CDR3 boundary, so the rest is inferred from the germline J gene. The gene calls are TRBV14 and TRBJ2-7; 9 bases match TRBD2. This CDR3 is built from 18 residues. Per the germline V gene, CDR1 is SGHDN and CDR2 is FVKESK. V dropped 1 base and J dropped 0; count of bases not matched to a gene: 10. CDR3 DNA, as far as it was read: TGTGCCAGCAGCCAAGGTCCAGCGGGGGGCGGAAGCTCCTACGAG. Its protein is CASSQGPAGGGSSYE. Given in full, the CDR3 is CASSQGPAGGGSSYEQYF.

This clone was recorded many times. The CDR3 goes on 3 residues after the read ends, and that part is filled in from the germline J gene. This chain connects TRBV30 to TRBJ2-5; 10 bases are shared with TRBD1. The V and J ends lost 2 bases and 4 bases, in that order; junction bases with no gene match: 7. Germline lookup yields CDR1 GTSNPN and CDR2 SVGIG (reference sequence). The CDR3 is made up of 15 amino acids. The CDR3 DNA, read in part, is TGTGCCTGGAGTTTCTTAGGACAGGGGGGAGAGACC. Protein sequence: CAWSFLGQGGET. The CDR3 as a whole reads CAWSFLGQGGETQYF.

Concerning this clone itself: The read terminates 3 residues before the CDR3 end, so the remaining end is supplied by the germline J gene. The genes are TRBV19 and TRBJ2-1; 11 bases are a match to TRBD2. The CDR3 extends over 15 amino acids. Germline assignment: CDR1 LNHDA and CDR2 SQIVND (reference sequence). V lost 6 bases and J lost 7; bases outside the gene matches: 8. The covered CDR3 bases are TGTGCCAGTAGCCGCACTAGCGGGGGAATAAATGAG. Translation: CASSRTSGGINE. The full CDR3 is CASSRTSGGINEQFF.

This clone appeared a few times. This could be a read error, since a much larger clone is one nucleotide away. The same CDR3 also results from other DNA sequences found in this sample. The sequenced part of the CDR3 DNA is TGTGCCAGCAGTGTTGAGGACAGGGGTCACTATGGA. Its translation: CASSVEDRGHYG. The CDR3 in full is CASSVEDRGHYGYTF. This chain joins TRBV6-1 and TRBJ1-2; 9 nucleotides line up with TRBD1. The sequenced fragment ends 3 residues before the CDR3 boundary, so the rest is inferred from the germline J gene. This CDR3 comprises 15 residues. The germline V gene has CDR1 MNHNS and CDR2 SASEGT.

Many counts were recorded for this clone. The read finishes 3 residues shy of the CDR3 end, and the germline J gene is used to complete it. The V gene is TRBV7-9, the J gene TRBJ1-4; maybe TRBD1 (6 bases). In germline, CDR1 is SEHNR, CDR2 FQNEAQ (reference sequence). The CDR3 is 14 amino acids. V was clipped by 6 bases and J by 7 bases, with 15 bases between them. CDR3 bases read: TGTGCCAGCAGGGCAGGGGCGTTGGGTGAAAAA. Protein sequence: CASRAGALGEK. The CDR3 reads in full as CASRAGALGEKLFF.

This clone was seen many times. Read coverage stops 3 residues before the CDR3 terminus; the germline J gene supplies the remainder. J is TRBJ1-1 and V is TRBV13; D gene unclear. V gave up 4 bases and J gave up 1 base, with 13 bases separating them. Germline-derived CDR1 and CDR2 are PRHDT and FYEKMQ (reference sequence). CDR3 length: 15 residues. The sequenced part of the CDR3 DNA is TGTGCCAGCAGCTCCTTGCCCACAACGAACACTGAA. Residues: CASSSLPTTNTE. The whole CDR3 region reads CASSSLPTTNTEAFF.

In its sample, this clone was seen a few times. The read terminates 3 residues ahead of where the CDR3 ends, so the germline J gene completes it. J is TRBJ2-1 and V is TRBV7-2; the match to TRBD2 covers 8 bases. V lost 5 bases, J lost 5 bases, and 8 bases stayed unmatched. This CDR3 is built from 15 residues. Germline V gene sequence: CDR1 SGHTA, CDR2 FQGNSA. The CDR3 DNA, read in part, is TGTGCCAGCAGCCCGGTCGGCGGGGGGAACAATGAG. This sequence encodes CASSPVGGGNNE. The entire CDR3 sequence reads CASSPVGGGNNEQFF.

The sample holds many counts of this clone. Read sequence stops 3 residues before the CDR3 end, and the germline J gene provides the missing end. This rearrangement joins TRBV19 to TRBJ2-3, with 9 positions matching TRBD2. Germline CDR1 LNHDA, CDR2 SQIVND (reference sequence). This CDR3 comprises 16 residues. J was trimmed by 2 bases and V by 2 bases; bases with no gene match: 5. CDR3 sequence: CASSIYPSGDTDTQYF. The CDR3 DNA, read in part, is TGTGCCAGTAGTATATATCCTAGCGGGGACACAGATACG.

This clone was seen at least ten times. With the read ending 3 residues before the CDR3 end, the germline J gene is used to fill in that end. The chain couples TRBV7-8 to TRBJ2-1, with 8 positions matching TRBD2. Looked up from germline, CDR1 is SGHVS and CDR2 is FQNEAQ. This CDR3 contains 16 residues. J lost 4 bases, V lost 2 bases, and 7 bases had no gene match. CDR3 amino acids: CASSLPGLAEYNEQFF. The DNA read from the CDR3 is TGTGCCAGCAGCTTACCCGGACTAGCAGAGTACAATGAG.

Concerning this clone itself: The CDR3 is cut off 3 residues early in the read; its end comes from the germline J gene. The J gene is TRBJ2-7, the V gene TRBV5-1; no reliable D call. CDR1 and CDR2 (germline): SGHRS, YFSETQ. This CDR3 comprises 15 residues. V was cut by 4 bases and J by 6 bases, with 20 bases left in between. CDR3 in amino acids: CASSPMAVSSFEQYF. The CDR3 DNA, read in part, is TGCGCCAGCAGCCCGATGGCAGTTTCTTCTTTCGAG.

This clone occurred many times. A read error may produce the germline difference seen at one junction end. The CDR3 end is not reached by the read, which stops 3 residues before it; the germline J gene fills it in. The chain has TRBV7-7 and TRBJ2-1; D might be TRBD1 (6 bases). Germline CDR1 and CDR2: SSHAT and FNYEAQ (reference sequence). CDR3 length: 15 amino acids. CDR3: CASSPSAGAYNEQFF. The CDR3 DNA, read in part, is TGTGCTAGCAGCCCTTCTGCAGGGGCCTACAATGAG. The whole variable domain, remainder taken from reference TRBV7-7 and TRBJ2-1, is GAGVSQSPRYKVTKRGQDVTLRCDPISSHATLYWYQQALGQGPEFLTYFNYEAQPDKSGLPSDRFSAERPEGSISTLTIQRTEQRDSAMYRCASSPSAGAYNEQFFGPGTRLTVL.